These 14 T cell receptor beta chains originate from one sample sequenced in a study of radiation and T cells in renal cell carcinoma. TCRdb keeps only in-frame clones here, not all; method: immunoSEQ multiplex PCR. There are 120,000 or so clones in the sample; 85% to 90% occur only once, and almost 6% lies in the top ten. The time point: blood 2 weeks post-SBRT. The sample's treatment: 15 Gy SBRT to primary tumor, nephrectomy 4 weeks later. The sequenced sample was blood, obtained from a patient whose treatment included radiotherapy and nephrectomy. All receptors derive from a woman aged 65 to 85 with renal cell carcinoma.

This chain's CDR3 is CASSLVPNQNTEAFF. The CDR3 bases are TGTGCCAGCAGCTTGGTACCCAACCAGAACACTGAAGCTTTCTTT. The chain is built from TRBV5-6 and TRBJ1-1; D not resolved. Germline loops: CDR1 SGHDT, CDR2 YYEEEE. This CDR3 is 15 amino acids long. V was pared by 0 bases and J by 1 base, with 10 bases between.

The chain couples TRBV9 to TRBJ2-1; D perhaps matches TRBD2 (5 bases). CDR1 and CDR2 from the germline V gene are SGDLS and YYNGEE. This CDR3 has 14 amino acids. Between the trimmed V and J ends, which lost 1 base and 6 bases, there was a span of 11 bases. The chain's CDR3 is CASSVRAGANEQFF. The CDR3 DNA follows: TGTGCCAGCAGCGTAAGGGCGGGTGCCAATGAGCAGTTCTTC.

The chain recombines TRBV30 with TRBJ1-5, with 7 bases fitting TRBD1. CDR1 is GTSNPN and CDR2 is SVGIG in the germline V gene (reference sequence). V lost 2 bases to trimming and J lost 5 bases; unmatched junction nucleotides: 3. This CDR3 is built from 13 residues. The CDR3 DNA is TGTGCCTGGAGTTCAACAGGGGATCAGCCCCAGCATTTT. This gives the protein CAWSSTGDQPQHF.

The table lists this clone with a count of one. The chain recombines TRBV19 with TRBJ1-6; D not resolved. V was pared by 5 bases and J by 10 bases, with 15 bases between. The CDR3 is 14 amino acids. The V gene's germline CDR1 is LNHDA and CDR2 SQIVND (reference sequence). Here the CDR3 reads CASSWPILGSPLHF. CDR3 coding DNA: TGTGCCAGTAGTTGGCCTATACTAGGATCACCCCTCCACTTT.

The chain recombines TRBV30 with TRBJ1-5, with 7 bases lining up with TRBD1. Germline trimming cut 1 base from V and 7 bases from J; bases unmatched to any gene: 4. Germline V lookup: CDR1 GTSNPN, CDR2 SVGIG (reference sequence). The CDR3 is made up of 13 amino acids. The CDR3 spells CAWSGQGVQPQHF. CDR3 DNA: TGTGCCTGGAGTGGACAGGGTGTGCAGCCCCAGCATTTT.

For the CDR3, the DNA is TGTGCCAGCAGCAAAGAGGAGAAGCGGGGGGCCGAGACCCAGTACTTC. Its protein is CASSKEEKRGAETQYF. V is TRBV21-1 and J is TRBJ2-5; TRBD2, as called in the table, went unchecked against the DNA. TRBV21-1 is flagged as a pseudogene. The CDR3 loop spans 16 amino acids.

The chain employs TRBV9 and TRBJ1-2; D not certain. The CDR3 is made up of 14 amino acids. Germline CDR1 and CDR2: SGDLS and YYNGEE. V was pared by 4 bases and J by 6 bases, with 16 bases between. The CDR3 nucleotides read TGTGCCAGCAGCTCCGGACCCCGGAGTGATGGCTACACCTTC. Translating it yields CASSSGPRSDGYTF.

The rearrangement links TRBV7-2 to TRBJ2-3, with 13 bases identical to TRBD2. Germline lookup yields CDR1 SGHTA and CDR2 FQGNSA. The CDR3 covers 16 residues. The junction had 9 bases not matched to a gene; V was cut back by 5 bases and J by 7 bases. The chain's CDR3 is CASSPELAGGPHTQYF. CDR3 nucleotide sequence: TGTGCCAGCAGCCCGGAACTAGCGGGGGGGCCACATACGCAGTATTTT.

This chain uses TRBV7-9 with TRBJ2-1, with TRBD2 matching over 7 bases. CDR1 is SEHNR, CDR2 FQNEAQ, per germline (reference sequence). This CDR3 is 18 amino acids long. J gave up 7 bases and V 1 base, and 16 bases lay outside the gene matches. The CDR3 nucleotides are TGTGCCAGCAGCTTAGGAGGGTCCGGCGGGGGAAGGGATAATGAGCAGTTCTTC. It yields the protein CASSLGGSGGGRDNEQFF. The full variable domain, in which reference TRBV7-9 and TRBJ2-1 provide the parts outside the CDR3, is DTGVSQNPRHKITKRGQNVTFRCDPISEHNRLYWYRQTLGQGPEFLTYFQNEAQLEKSRLLSDRFSAERPKGSFSTLEIQRTEQGDSAMYLCASSLGGSGGGRDNEQFFGPGTRLTVL.

The chain joins TRBV28 to TRBJ2-7; D gene ambiguous. Germline CDR1 MDHEN, CDR2 SYDVKM. V lost 7 bases and J lost 4, with 11 bases in between. There are 12 residues in the CDR3. The CDR3: CASTDRPYEQYF. CDR3 nucleotide sequence: TGTGCCAGCACGGACCGCCCTTACGAGCAGTACTTC.

The gene calls are TRBV25-1 and TRBJ2-4; either TRBD1 or TRBD2 may fit D (5 bases each). This CDR3 comprises 16 residues. The germline V gene encodes CDR1 MGHDK and CDR2 SYGVNS. Trimming pared 3 bases from V and 1 base from J, leaving 13 bases between. The CDR3 loop reads CASSDQGVGAKNIQYF. CDR3 bases: TGTGCCAGCAGTGATCAGGGAGTGGGTGCCAAAAACATTCAGTACTTC.

This clone has only a few counts. This sequence joins TRBV30 and TRBJ2-3, with D hard to call. The CDR3 contains 12 residues. V was shortened by 2 bases and J by 0 bases, with 3 bases between the two germline ends. In germline, CDR1 is GTSNPN, CDR2 SVGIG (reference sequence). CDR3: CAWSFSTDTQYF. CDR3 bases: TGTGCCTGGAGTTTCAGCACAGATACGCAGTATTTT.

The genes are TRBV30 and TRBJ1-1, with D hard to call. V shed 4 bases and J shed 1 base, with 10 bases lying between them. This CDR3 contains 13 residues. CDR1 and CDR2 from the germline V gene are GTSNPN and SVGIG (reference sequence). CDR3 sequence: CAWTRFRNTEAFF. The DNA of the CDR3 is TGTGCCTGGACGAGGTTTAGGAACACTGAAGCTTTCTTT. The variable domain in full, completed from reference TRBV30 and TRBJ1-1, reads SQTIHQWPATLVQPVGSPLSLECTVEGTSNPNLYWYRQAAGRGLQLLFYSVGIGQISSEVPQNLSASRPQDRQFILSSKKLLLSDSGFYLCAWTRFRNTEAFFGQGTRLTVV.

Only one count was recorded for this clone. The chain recombines TRBV6-6 with TRBJ1-1; D gene ambiguous. In germline, CDR1 is MNHNY, CDR2 SVGAGI (reference sequence). V was shortened by 5 bases and J by 1 base, with 11 bases between the two germline ends. The CDR3 extends over 14 amino acids. DNA of the CDR3: TGTGCCAGCAGTACAAGTGGAGGGAACACTGAAGCTTTCTTT. It codes for CASSTSGGNTEAFF.